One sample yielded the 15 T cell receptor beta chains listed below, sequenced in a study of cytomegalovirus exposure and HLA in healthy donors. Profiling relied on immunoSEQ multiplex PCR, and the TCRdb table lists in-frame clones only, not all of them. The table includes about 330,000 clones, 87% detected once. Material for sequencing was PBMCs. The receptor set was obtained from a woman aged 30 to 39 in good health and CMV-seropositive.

The CDR3 DNA sequence: TGTGCCAGCAGCGACCCGGAGAGCTCCTACAATGAGCAGTTCTTC. This codes for CASSDPESSYNEQFF. The chain recombines TRBV7-9 with TRBJ2-1; D not certain. Looked up from germline, CDR1 is SEHNR and CDR2 is FQNEAQ (reference sequence). V was trimmed by 5 bases and J by 0 bases, leaving 11 bases between them. This CDR3 has 15 residues.

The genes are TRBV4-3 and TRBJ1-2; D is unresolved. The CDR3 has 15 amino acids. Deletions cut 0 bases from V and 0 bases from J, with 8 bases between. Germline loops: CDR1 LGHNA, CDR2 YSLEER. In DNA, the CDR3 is TGCGCCAGCAGCCAAGATACGTATTCTAACTATGGCTACACCTTC. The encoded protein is CASSQDTYSNYGYTF.

CDR3 loop: CASSISDTQYF. CDR3 DNA: TGTGCCAGTAGTATCTCAGATACGCAGTATTTT. The genes are TRBV19 and TRBJ2-3; no firm D call. Germline values: CDR1 LNHDA, CDR2 SQIVND (reference sequence). The CDR3 covers 11 residues. The V end was cut by 3 bases, the J end by 4 bases, with 2 bases between.

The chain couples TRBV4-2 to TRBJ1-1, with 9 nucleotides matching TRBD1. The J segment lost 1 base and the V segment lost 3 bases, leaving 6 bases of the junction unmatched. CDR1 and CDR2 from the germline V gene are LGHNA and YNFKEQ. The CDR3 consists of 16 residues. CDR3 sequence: CASSHYWTGENTEAFF. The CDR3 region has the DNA TGTGCCAGCAGCCATTATTGGACAGGGGAGAACACTGAAGCTTTCTTT.

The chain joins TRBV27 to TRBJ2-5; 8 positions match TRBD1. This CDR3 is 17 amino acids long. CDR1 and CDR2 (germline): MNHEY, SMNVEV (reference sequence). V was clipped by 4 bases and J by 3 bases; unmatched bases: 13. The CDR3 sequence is CASSSRPGQESKETQYF. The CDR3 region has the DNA TGTGCCAGCAGTTCCCGACCGGGACAGGAGTCCAAAGAGACCCAGTACTTC.

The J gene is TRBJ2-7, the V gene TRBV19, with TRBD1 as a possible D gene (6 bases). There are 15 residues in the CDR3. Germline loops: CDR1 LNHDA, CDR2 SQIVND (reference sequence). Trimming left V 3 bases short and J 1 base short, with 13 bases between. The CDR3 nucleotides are TGTGCCAGTAGTATTTCCCAGACAGGATCCTACGAGCAGTACTTC. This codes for CASSISQTGSYEQYF. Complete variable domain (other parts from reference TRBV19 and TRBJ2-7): DGGITQSPKYLFRKEGQNVTLSCEQNLNHDAMYWYRQDPGQGLRLIYYSQIVNDFQKGDIAEGYSVSREKKESFPLTVTSAQKNPTAFYLCASSISQTGSYEQYFGPGTRLTVT.

The CDR3 region is CAWSLASQGQPQHF. CDR3 sequence (DNA): TGTGCCTGGAGCCTCGCCTCACAAGGCCAGCCCCAGCATTTT. The gene calls are TRBV30 and TRBJ1-5, with unresolved D. The V gene lost 3 bases and the J gene lost 7 bases, with 16 bases spanning the gap. CDR3 length: 14 residues. The germline V gene encodes CDR1 GTSNPN and CDR2 SVGIG (reference sequence).

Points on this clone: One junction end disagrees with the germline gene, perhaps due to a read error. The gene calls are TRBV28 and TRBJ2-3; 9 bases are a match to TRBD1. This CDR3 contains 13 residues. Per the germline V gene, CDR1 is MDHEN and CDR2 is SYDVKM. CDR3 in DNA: TGTGCCAGCCGGGGGACAGGGTTTCTCTATCTGGCTTTT. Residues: CASRGTGFLYLAF. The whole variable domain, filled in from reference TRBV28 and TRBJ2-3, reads DVKVTQSSRYLVKRTGEKVFLECVQDMDHENMFWYRQDPGLGLRLIYFSYDVKMKEKGDIPEGYSVSREKKERFSLILESASTNQTSMYLCASRGTGFLYLAFGPGTRLTVL.

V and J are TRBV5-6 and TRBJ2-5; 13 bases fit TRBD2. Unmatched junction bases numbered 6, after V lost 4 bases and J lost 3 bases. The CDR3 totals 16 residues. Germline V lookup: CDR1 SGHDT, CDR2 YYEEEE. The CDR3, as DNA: TGTGCCAGCAGCCCAAGACTAGCGGGAGGTAAAGAGACCCAGTACTTC. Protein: CASSPRLAGGKETQYF.

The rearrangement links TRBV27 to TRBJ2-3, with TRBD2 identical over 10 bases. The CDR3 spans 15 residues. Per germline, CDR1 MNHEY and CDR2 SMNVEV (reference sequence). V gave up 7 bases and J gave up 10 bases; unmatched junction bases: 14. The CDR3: CASTGLAGERGAQYF. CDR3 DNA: TGTGCCAGCACCGGGCTAGCGGGGGAACGTGGGGCGCAGTATTTT.

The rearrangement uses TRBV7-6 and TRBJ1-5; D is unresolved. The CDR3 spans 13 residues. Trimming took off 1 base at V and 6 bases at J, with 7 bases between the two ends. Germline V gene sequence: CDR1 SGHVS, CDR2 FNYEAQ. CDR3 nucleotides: TGTGCCAGCAGCTTAGAGTCGGGTCAGCCCCAGCATTTT. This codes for CASSLESGQPQHF.

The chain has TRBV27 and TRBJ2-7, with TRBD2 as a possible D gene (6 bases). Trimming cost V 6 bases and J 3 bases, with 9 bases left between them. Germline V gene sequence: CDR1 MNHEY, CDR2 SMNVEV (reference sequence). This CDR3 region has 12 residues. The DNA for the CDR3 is TGTGCCAGCAGGGGACTGGGCTACGAGCAGTACTTC. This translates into CASRGLGYEQYF.

In DNA form, the CDR3 reads TGTGCCGCAAAGGGACAGGGGGTGTACGAGCAGTACTTC. As protein: CAAKGQGVYEQYF. V gene TRBV6-1 combines with J gene TRBJ2-7; 11 positions agree with TRBD1. V gave up 11 bases and J gave up 4 bases; unmatched junction bases: 7. CDR1 is MNHNS and CDR2 is SASEGT in the germline V gene. The CDR3 extends over 13 amino acids.

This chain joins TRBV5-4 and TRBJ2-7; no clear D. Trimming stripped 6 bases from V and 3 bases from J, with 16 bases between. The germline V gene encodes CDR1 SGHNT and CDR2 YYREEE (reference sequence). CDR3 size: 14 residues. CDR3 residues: CASTVMGSGYEQYF. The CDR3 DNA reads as TGTGCCAGCACGGTAATGGGGTCGGGCTACGAGCAGTACTTC.

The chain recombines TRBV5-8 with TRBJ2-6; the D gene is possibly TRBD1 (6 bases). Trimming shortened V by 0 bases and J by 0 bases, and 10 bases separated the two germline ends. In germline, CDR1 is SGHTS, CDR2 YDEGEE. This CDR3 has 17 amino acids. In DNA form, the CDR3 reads TGTGCCAGCAGCTTGGGACAGGCCAGCTCTGGGGCCAACGTCCTGACTTTC. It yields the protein CASSLGQASSGANVLTF. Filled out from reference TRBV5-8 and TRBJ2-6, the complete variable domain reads EAGVTQSPTHLIKTRGQQATLRCSPISGHTSVYWYQQALGLGLQFLLWYDEGEERNRGNFPPRFSGRQFPNYSSELNVNALELEDSALYLCASSLGQASSGANVLTFGAGSRLTVL.